This T cell receptor (beta chain) was sequenced for a study of beta chain features in type 1 diabetes. The overall study: Patient and healthy donor groups were alike in age, gender and cell yields.

As to this clone: Its antigen is unidentified.

Every bit of the isolated RNA underwent reverse transcription, so sequencing read expressed TCRB transcripts. Assay used: immunoSEQ multiplex PCR; TCRdb lists only in-frame clones, some missing. The table records a few hundred thousand clones, about 15% of them present only once. V lost 5 bases, J lost 10 bases, and 6 bases stayed unmatched. There are 15 residues in the CDR3. Germline CDR1 is SSHAT and CDR2 is FNYEAQ (reference sequence). Study-wide points: VDJ junctions from type 1 diabetes patients carried fewer insertions and larger deletions. TCRB CDR3s were moderately but significantly shorter in Type 1 diabetes patients in all four CD4+ subsets. Compared to healthy donors, patients appeared to have naive, central memory and Treg TCRB repertoires that were more alike.

Sequenced material: naive CD4+ T cells from blood. The TCR was taken from a man aged 18 to 30 with type 1 diabetes. J is TRBJ2-1 and V is TRBV7-7, with TRBD2 matching over 15 bases. The CDR3 DNA reads as TGTGCCAGCAGCCAGGGACTAGCGGGAGGAACCGAGCAGTTCTTC. It yields the protein CASSQGLAGGTEQFF.